The present T cell receptor (beta chain) was sequenced within a study of blood T cell repertoires in COVID-19. Study-wide context: Sources were T cells, B-cell-depleted T cells, or PBMCs; the material itself was cDNA or gDNA.

Trimming cost V 4 bases and J 4 bases; bases outside gene matches: 13. Germline V gives CDR1 LNHDA, CDR2 SQIVND (reference sequence). The CDR3 totals 17 residues. Sequencing was performed with immunoSEQ multiplex PCR; in TCRdb, only in-frame clones are kept and a portion is missing. The sample consists of some 97,000 clones, 80% to 95% of them appearing once. This clone was seen a handful of times. This receptor was taken from a middle-aged man with active COVID-19. The chain carries TRBV19 and TRBJ1-5, with TRBD1 matching 7 bases. Input material: peripheral blood. The chain's CDR3 is CASSTSDSQGYNQPQHF. The CDR3 DNA is TGTGCCAGTAGTACATCCGATTCACAGGGGTATAATCAGCCCCAGCATTTT.